This T cell receptor (beta chain) was profiled in a study of cytomegalovirus exposure and HLA in healthy donors. Study as a whole: Samples from HLA-typed donors yielded about 80 million unique TCRs in an early data release.

The V gene lost 3 bases and the J gene lost 2 bases, with 11 bases spanning the gap. The germline V gene has CDR1 LNHDA and CDR2 SQIVND (reference sequence). The CDR3 has 14 residues. Study-level points and caveats: Trimming of TCR beta V- and J-genes showed a link, identified in a later analysis, to a missense DCLRE1C variant. Reports state that TCR beta sequences accurately predicted most subjects' HLA-A and HLA-B alleles. The CMV antigen specificity of a few CMV-associated chains was confirmed through in vitro analysis.

The study ran its PCR with 60 Vbeta and 13 Jbeta primers. Only in-frame clones appear in the TCRdb table, and some are missing; sequencing was by immunoSEQ multiplex PCR. This sample has approximately 100,000 clones, with roughly three quarters found just once. Concerning this clone: What it recognizes is unknown.

Sequencing input: PBMCs. The chain recombines TRBV19 with TRBJ2-7; a possible D gene is TRBD2 (6 bases). The source of this sequence is a man aged 45-65 years in good health and CMV-seropositive. The CDR3 region has the DNA TGTGCCAGTAGTATGACTAGTACAACCTACGAGCAGTACTTC. Translating gives CASSMTSTTYEQYF.